Listed here are 31 T cell receptor beta chains from one sample, sequenced in a study of shared clonotypes between healthy human individuals. Assay used: immunoSEQ multiplex PCR; TCRdb lists only in-frame clones, some missing. Of around 550,000 clones listed, 90% to 97% were seen once; the top ten hold 0.06%. Sequencing was done on a sample of naive CD4+ T cells sorted from blood. The subset was: CD45RA+ positively selected. These TCRs come from a woman aged 25 to 39 in good health.

The V gene is TRBV18, the J gene TRBJ1-3, with D possibly being TRBD1 (6 bases). The length of the CDR3 is 16 residues. The V gene lost 0 bases and the J gene lost 4 bases, with 13 bases spanning the gap. Germline CDR1 KGHSH, CDR2 LQKENI. In DNA, the CDR3 is TGTGCCAGCTCACCACCGGGGGGCTTGGAAGGAAACACCATATATTTT. It translates to CASSPPGGLEGNTIYF.

This clone appeared once. The gene calls are TRBV5-1 and TRBJ2-7; D may be TRBD2 (6 bases). The V end lost 4 bases, the J end lost 5 bases, and 19 bases lay between the germline ends. Germline values: CDR1 SGHRS, CDR2 YFSETQ. CDR3 length equals 15 residues. DNA of the CDR3: TGCGCCAGCAGCCGTCTGACGGGAGCAAACAACGAGCAGTACTTC. Protein sequence: CASSRLTGANNEQYF. Supplemented by reference TRBV5-1 and TRBJ2-7, the full variable domain reads KAGVTQTPRYLIKTRGQQVTLSCSPISGHRSVSWYQQTPGQGLQFLFEYFSETQRNKGNFPGRFSGRQFSNSRSEMNVSTLELGDSALYLCASSRLTGANNEQYFGPGTRLTVT.

The CDR3 DNA follows: TGTGCCAGCAGCAAACCAAACCAAGGACGAGGTCAGCCCCAGCATTTT. This sequence encodes CASSKPNQGRGQPQHF. This chain uses TRBV21-1 with TRBJ1-5. TRBV21-1 is noted as a pseudogene. The CDR3 is made up of 16 amino acids.

This sequence joins TRBV30 and TRBJ1-5; no firm D call. The germline V gene encodes CDR1 GTSNPN and CDR2 SVGIG (reference sequence). This CDR3 comprises 13 residues. V was clipped by 2 bases and J by 1 base, with 6 bases between them. The CDR3 DNA reads as TGTGCCTGGAGTCCCACCAGCAATCAGCCCCAGCATTTT. This gives the protein CAWSPTSNQPQHF.

This clone was seen only a few times. This chain joins TRBV5-1 and TRBJ1-5; no clear D gene. Trimming stripped 4 bases from V and 6 bases from J, with 5 bases between. Germline CDR1 reads SGHRS; CDR2 reads YFSETQ. CDR3 length: 11 amino acids. Here the CDR3 DNA reads TGCGCCAGCAGCCAAGGTCAGCCCCAGCATTTT. This encodes CASSQGQPQHF.

The chain is built from TRBV19 and TRBJ2-7; TRBD2 matches at 7 bases. The V gene's germline CDR1 is LNHDA and CDR2 SQIVND (reference sequence). V shed 2 bases, J shed 3 bases, and the junction held 7 bases outside the gene matches. The CDR3 is 15 amino acids. CDR3 protein: CASSILSGNGYEQYF. The CDR3 DNA sequence: TGTGCCAGTAGTATACTAAGCGGGAATGGCTACGAGCAGTACTTC.

The rearrangement links TRBV11-2 to TRBJ1-5; D not certain. This CDR3 contains 13 residues. Looked up from germline, CDR1 is SGHAT and CDR2 is FQNNGV. V was cut by 3 bases and J by 5 bases, with 8 bases left in between. In nucleotides, the CDR3 is TGTGCCAGCAGCTTTGACCGCGATCAGCCCCAGCATTTT. It specifies CASSFDRDQPQHF.

This clone showed up just once. The chain combines TRBV4-1 with TRBJ2-5; D is uncertain. The J call may be faulty, since TRBJ2-7 better matches the DNA end. The CDR3 is 14 residues long. Germline V lookup: CDR1 MGHRA, CDR2 YSYEKL. DNA of the CDR3: TGCGCCAGCAGCCAAGATCGGTCCCGGCCCGAGCAGTACTTC. This gives the protein CASSQDRSRPEQYF.

CDR3 DNA: TGTGCCATCAGTGAATTCTCGTACACTGAAGCTTTCTTT. Encoded protein: CAISEFSYTEAFF. V and J are TRBV10-3 and TRBJ1-1; D is unresolved. CDR3 length equals 13 residues. Germline V lookup: CDR1 ENHRY, CDR2 SYGVKD. Trimming cost V 3 bases and J 3 bases, with 8 bases left between them.

This sequence joins TRBV19 and TRBJ2-1, with 8 bases matching TRBD1. V lost 3 bases to trimming and J lost 6 bases; unmatched junction nucleotides: 13. The CDR3 is 17 amino acids. Germline lookup yields CDR1 LNHDA and CDR2 SQIVND (reference sequence). CDR3 sequence (DNA): TGTGCCAGTAGTATTCTCTTTCGGGACAGGTCGTTCAATGAGCAGTTCTTC. This codes for CASSILFRDRSFNEQFF. Full variable domain (outside the CDR3, taken from reference TRBV19 and TRBJ2-1): DGGITQSPKYLFRKEGQNVTLSCEQNLNHDAMYWYRQDPGQGLRLIYYSQIVNDFQKGDIAEGYSVSREKKESFPLTVTSAQKNPTAFYLCASSILFRDRSFNEQFFGPGTRLTVL.

The chain employs TRBV5-1 and TRBJ2-2; 7 nucleotides align to TRBD2. The CDR3 covers 17 residues. Trimming took 0 bases from V and 0 from J; bases not matched to a gene: 5. Looked up from germline, CDR1 is SGHRS and CDR2 is YFSETQ. The CDR3 coding sequence is TGCGCCAGCAGCTTGGACCTAGCGGTGGCGAACACCGGGGAGCTGTTTTTT. Residues: CASSLDLAVANTGELFF.

This clone has a single count. The gene calls are TRBV6-5 and TRBJ2-7; weak D call: TRBD2 (5 bases). Trimming shortened V by 6 bases and J by 3 bases, and 18 bases separated the two germline ends. This CDR3 is built from 15 residues. CDR1 MNHEY and CDR2 SVGAGI come from the germline V gene. This CDR3 reads CASSSGLLKDYEQYF. Here the CDR3 DNA reads TGTGCCAGCAGCTCAGGACTGCTAAAGGACTACGAGCAGTACTTC.

A word on this clone: The sample holds other DNA sequences that translate to the same CDR3. This sequence joins TRBV6-5 and TRBJ1-1; perhaps TRBD1 as D (5 bases). This CDR3 has 11 residues. Looked up from germline, CDR1 is MNHEY and CDR2 is SVGAGI. V was pared by 4 bases and J by 8 bases, with 8 bases between. The CDR3 loop reads CASSSRTEAFF. The CDR3 DNA reads TGTGCCAGCAGTTCCAGGACAGAAGCTTTCTTT.

This chain links TRBV5-1 with TRBJ2-2; possibly TRBD2 for D (5 bases). With 2 bases removed from V and 7 bases from J, the gap between germline ends came to 9 bases. Germline V lookup: CDR1 SGHRS, CDR2 YFSETQ. The CDR3 totals 13 residues. CDR3 residues: CASSFSAGGELFF. In DNA form, the CDR3 reads TGCGCCAGCAGCTTTAGCGCTGGCGGGGAGCTGTTTTTT. Variable domain in full (rest from reference TRBV5-1 and TRBJ2-2): KAGVTQTPRYLIKTRGQQVTLSCSPISGHRSVSWYQQTPGQGLQFLFEYFSETQRNKGNFPGRFSGRQFSNSRSEMNVSTLELGDSALYLCASSFSAGGELFFGEGSRLTVL.

The chain joins TRBV6-5 to TRBJ1-1, with 7 bases aligning to TRBD1. CDR3 length: 15 residues. CDR1 is MNHEY and CDR2 is SVGAGI in the germline V gene. The V and J ends lost 8 bases and 4 bases, in that order; junction bases with no gene match: 13. CDR3 protein: CASRNDRADRTEAFF. The CDR3 nucleotides are TGTGCCAGCCGTAACGACAGGGCCGACCGCACTGAAGCTTTCTTT.

The genes are TRBV6-6 and TRBJ2-2; 12 bases match TRBD1. The CDR3 extends over 16 amino acids. Germline V gives CDR1 MNHNY, CDR2 SVGAGI (reference sequence). V was pared by 0 bases and J by 6 bases, with 2 bases of the junction left unmatched. The CDR3 sequence is CASSYSGTGGSGELFF. CDR3 sequence (DNA): TGTGCCAGCAGTTACTCGGGGACAGGGGGCTCCGGGGAGCTGTTTTTT.

In its sample, this clone was seen a few times. CDR3 coding DNA: TGTGCCAGTATTAGAACAGGTAGCAATCAGCCCCAGCATTTT. Translation gives CASIRTGSNQPQHF. V usage is TRBV19 and J usage is TRBJ1-5, with D possibly being TRBD1 (5 bases). The CDR3 is 14 residues long. Germline CDR1 is LNHDA and CDR2 is SQIVND (reference sequence). Trimming pared 7 bases from V and 0 bases from J, leaving 10 bases between.

The chain carries TRBV6-4 and TRBJ2-2, with 7 bases fitting TRBD2. The V segment lost 6 bases and the J segment 0 bases; nucleotides outside the gene matches: 1. The V gene's germline CDR1 is MRHNA and CDR2 SNTAGT. This CDR3 has 14 amino acids. The CDR3 DNA sequence: TGTGCCAGCAGCGCGGGAGCGAACACCGGGGAGCTGTTTTTT. Protein sequence: CASSAGANTGELFF.

J is TRBJ2-5 and V is TRBV19; D is uncertain. Germline values: CDR1 LNHDA, CDR2 SQIVND (reference sequence). CDR3 length: 13 residues. Trimming shortened V by 2 bases and J by 2 bases, and 6 bases separated the two germline ends. The CDR3 DNA is TGTGCCAGTAGTATAAGGGAACAAGAGACCCAGTACTTC. Translating it yields CASSIREQETQYF.

As to this clone: In the same sample, other DNA sequences code for this CDR3. The chain recombines TRBV5-1 with TRBJ1-1; D is ambiguous. The CDR3 consists of 13 residues. Trimming shortened V by 0 bases and J by 0 bases, and 3 bases separated the two germline ends. Germline V gives CDR1 SGHRS, CDR2 YFSETQ. The CDR3 DNA sequence: TGCGCCAGCAGCTTGGGATTGAACACTGAAGCTTTCTTT. This gives the protein CASSLGLNTEAFF.

The chain combines TRBV11-2 with TRBJ2-5, with 8 bases that match TRBD2. The CDR3 runs 16 residues. In germline, CDR1 is SGHAT, CDR2 FQNNGV. V shed 3 bases, J shed 7 bases, and the junction held 13 bases outside the gene matches. As DNA, the CDR3 is TGTGCCAGCAGCTTTGGTAGCGGGAACTCTTGGGGGACCCAGTACTTC. Encoded protein: CASSFGSGNSWGTQYF. The complete variable domain, with remaining parts taken from reference TRBV11-2 and TRBJ2-5, reads EAGVAQSPRYKIIEKRQSVAFWCNPISGHATLYWYQQILGQGPKLLIQFQNNGVVDDSQLPKDRFSAERLKGVDSTLKIQPAKLEDSAVYLCASSFGSGNSWGTQYFGPGTRLLVL.

This clone was detected only once. The CDR3 DNA follows: TGTGCCATCAGTGACCGCACTAGCGGAGCCACCTACGAGCAGTACTTC. It encodes CAISDRTSGATYEQYF. The J gene is TRBJ2-7, the V gene TRBV10-3; 8 bases match TRBD2. The V and J ends lost 3 bases and 2 bases, in that order; junction bases with no gene match: 9. The germline V gene encodes CDR1 ENHRY and CDR2 SYGVKD. The CDR3 is 16 residues long.

This clone was seen a handful of times. The same CDR3 can be traced to other DNA sequences in this sample. The chain carries TRBV28 and TRBJ1-2; the match to TRBD1 covers 8 bases. This CDR3 has 12 residues. Trimming took 5 bases from V and 8 from J; bases not matched to a gene: 4. Germline CDR1 reads MDHEN; CDR2 reads SYDVKM. DNA for the CDR3: TGTGCCAGCAGTCGGACAGGGTCCGGCTACACCTTC. Encoded protein: CASSRTGSGYTF.

V and J are TRBV19 and TRBJ2-7; D not certain. V shed 3 bases and J shed 1 base, with 7 bases lying between them. Germline V gene data show CDR1 as LNHDA and CDR2 as SQIVND (reference sequence). CDR3 length equals 13 residues. The CDR3 reads CASSMSRSYEQYF. The CDR3 DNA follows: TGTGCCAGTAGTATGAGTCGTTCCTACGAGCAGTACTTC.

The count of this clone is one. The chain recombines TRBV6-1 with TRBJ1-3; D remains ambiguous. The CDR3 is 12 residues long. V was trimmed by 7 bases and J by 2 bases, leaving 6 bases between them. Germline-derived CDR1 and CDR2 are MNHNS and SASEGT. CDR3 nucleotide sequence: TGTGCCAGCACACTTACTGGAAACACCATATATTTT. Protein sequence: CASTLTGNTIYF.

The chain couples TRBV4-1 to TRBJ2-1; D might be TRBD2 (6 bases). There are 16 residues in the CDR3. The germline CDR1 and CDR2 sequences are MGHRA and YSYEKL. Trimming left V 3 bases short and J 0 bases short, with 12 bases between. The CDR3 loop is CASSQLIAVSYNEQFF. CDR3 nucleotide sequence: TGCGCCAGCAGCCAGCTTATAGCGGTCTCCTACAATGAGCAGTTCTTC.

The chain carries TRBV11-2 and TRBJ2-1; D may be TRBD2 (6 bases). Germline values: CDR1 SGHAT, CDR2 FQNNGV. The V end was cut by 3 bases, the J end by 9 bases, with 9 bases between. The CDR3 totals 12 residues. This CDR3 is CASSLGGLEQFF. For the CDR3, the DNA is TGTGCCAGCAGCTTGGGGGGACTTGAGCAGTTCTTC.

The chain is built from TRBV11-2 and TRBJ1-2; D gene unclear. V was pared by 1 base and J by 5 bases, with 8 bases between. Per germline, CDR1 SGHAT and CDR2 FQNNGV. CDR3 length: 13 amino acids. The CDR3 DNA follows: TGTGCCAGCAGCTTAGGGCGGGAGTATGGCTACACCTTC. Its translation is CASSLGREYGYTF.

The chain recombines TRBV7-2 with TRBJ2-4; 7 positions agree with TRBD1. After removal of 2 bases from V and 0 bases from J, the junction contained 10 bases not matched to a gene. The germline gives CDR1 SGHTA, CDR2 FQGNSA. This CDR3 spans 18 amino acids. The CDR3 here is CASSLPHRGATAKNIQYF. CDR3 bases: TGTGCCAGCAGCTTACCGCACAGGGGAGCTACAGCCAAAAACATTCAGTACTTC. The variable domain in full, with the rest retrieved from reference TRBV7-2 and TRBJ2-4, is GAGVSQSPSNKVTEKGKDVELRCDPISGHTALYWYRQSLGQGLEFLIYFQGNSAPDKSGLPSDRFSAERTGGSVSTLTIQRTQQEDSAVYLCASSLPHRGATAKNIQYFGAGTRLSVL.

The rearrangement links TRBV7-9 to TRBJ2-7; the D is unclear. Germline V gene sequence: CDR1 SEHNR, CDR2 FQNEAQ (reference sequence). Trimming removed 0 bases at V and 6 bases at J, with 6 bases between. CDR3 length: 12 amino acids. In DNA form, the CDR3 reads TGTGCCAGCAGCTTAGCAGGGTTCGAGCAGTACTTC. This codes for CASSLAGFEQYF.

The gene calls are TRBV9 and TRBJ2-1; TRBD2 matches at 16 bases. CDR1 and CDR2 from the germline V gene are SGDLS and YYNGEE. The CDR3 is 19 residues long. With V trimmed by 4 bases and J by 1 base, 8 bases remained unmatched. The CDR3 protein is CASSTAGTSGRASYNEQFF. CDR3 in DNA: TGTGCCAGCAGCACCGCCGGGACTAGCGGGAGGGCTTCCTACAATGAGCAGTTCTTC.